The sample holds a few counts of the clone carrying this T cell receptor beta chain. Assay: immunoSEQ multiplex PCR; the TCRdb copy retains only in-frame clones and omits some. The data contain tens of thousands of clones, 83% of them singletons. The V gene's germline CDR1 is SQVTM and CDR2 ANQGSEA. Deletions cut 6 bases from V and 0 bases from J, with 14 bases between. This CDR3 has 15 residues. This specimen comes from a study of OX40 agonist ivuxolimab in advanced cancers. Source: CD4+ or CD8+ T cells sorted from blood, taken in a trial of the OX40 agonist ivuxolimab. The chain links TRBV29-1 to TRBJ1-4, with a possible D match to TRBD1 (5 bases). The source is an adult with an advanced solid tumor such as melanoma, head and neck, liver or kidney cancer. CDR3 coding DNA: TGCAGCGTGCTCAGGGAGATGGCAACTAATGAAAAACTGTTTTTT. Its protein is CSVLREMATNEKLFF.